These 3 T cell receptor beta chains were all obtained from the same sample, sequenced in a study of shared clonotypes between healthy human individuals. Sequenced by immunoSEQ multiplex PCR; TCRdb stores in-frame clones only, minus some. Altogether around 2.5 million clones are present, 80% to 95% being singletons, with the ten largest covering 0.36%. The specimen was naive CD4+ T cells from PBMCs. Subset given: CD45RA+ positively selected. The receptors shown here come from a man in his late teens or twenties in good health. Some clones in this sample may be carry-over from other donors' samples.

This chain links TRBV9 with TRBJ2-3; the D gene is possibly TRBD2 (6 bases). CDR1 and CDR2 (germline): SGDLS, YYNGEE. This CDR3 comprises 14 residues. V lost 4 bases and J 1 base, leaving 10 bases between the germline ends. CDR3 protein: CASSPSSGTDTQYF. CDR3 nucleotide sequence: TGTGCCAGCAGCCCCTCTAGCGGCACAGATACGCAGTATTTT.

V gene TRBV5-1 combines with J gene TRBJ1-2, with no clear D. In germline, CDR1 is SGHRS, CDR2 YFSETQ. V was cut by 4 bases and J by 3 bases, with 16 bases left in between. The length of the CDR3 is 15 residues. The CDR3 DNA follows: TGCGCCAGCAGCCCCCTGCGGGGTGACGACTATGGCTACACCTTC. Residues: CASSPLRGDDYGYTF.

The CDR3 region is CASSKAGGWETQYF. CDR3 in DNA: TGTGCCAGCAGTAAGGCAGGGGGTTGGGAGACCCAGTACTTC. V and J are TRBV6-1 and TRBJ2-5, with 7 bases identical to TRBD1. Germline V gives CDR1 MNHNS, CDR2 SASEGT. CDR3 size: 14 residues. The V and J ends lost 5 bases and 5 bases, in that order; junction bases with no gene match: 8.